The 3 T cell receptor beta chains listed next were all sequenced from one sample in a study of blood T cells in healthy people across ages (dated by TCRdb to between 2014 and 2016). The receptor library was made with 5' RACE. Sequencing used an Illumina HiSeq 2500. A second PCR of about 6 to 12 cycles was run with a J-beta primer mix and a sample-barcoded 5' primer. TCRdb cleaned the public reads at Q25 with fastp, built clones with MiXCR and kept in-frame beta chains. Every entry covers one CDR3 protein and lists the most common genes and DNA from its rows. This sample gives hundreds of thousands of distinct CDR3 sequences in total; around 28% of them show up just once. The leading ten clones occupy 15% to 20% of the sample. The sequenced sample consisted of blood. The receptor set was obtained from a woman older than 75 in good health.

This clonotype turned up a few times. Just one base apart from a much larger clone, this may be a read error. The chain uses TRBV6-6 and TRBJ1-5; D is unresolved. The V end was cut by 6 bases, the J end by 4 bases, with 10 bases between. Germline values: CDR1 MNHNY, CDR2 SVGAGI (reference sequence). The length of the CDR3 is 13 residues. The chain's CDR3 is CASRQDGNQPQHF. The CDR3 nucleotides are TGTGCCAGCAGGCAGGACGGTAATCAGCCCCAGCATTTT.

The sample holds many counts of this clonotype. This chain links TRBV15 with TRBJ2-7; D may be TRBD1 (5 bases). CDR1 LNHNV and CDR2 YYDKDF come from the germline V gene (reference sequence). The CDR3 extends over 14 amino acids. Trimming pared 1 base from V and 3 bases from J, leaving 10 bases between. Written as DNA, the CDR3 is TGTGCCACCAGCAGAGCAGGGTCGTACTACGAGCAGTACTTC. Residues: CATSRAGSYYEQYF.

This clonotype came up many times. The V gene is TRBV7-2, the J gene TRBJ1-2; D unresolved. Between the trimmed V and J ends, which lost 5 bases and 9 bases, there was a span of 16 bases. Germline V gene lookup returns CDR1 SGHTA and CDR2 FQGNSA. This CDR3 comprises 13 residues. CDR3 nucleotides: TGTGCCAGCAGCATGGGTCGGACCAGTAGCTACACCTTC. It codes for CASSMGRTSSYTF.